One sample yielded the 10 T cell receptor beta chains listed below, sequenced in a study of T cell responses to AZD1222 COVID-19 vaccine. Assay: immunoSEQ multiplex PCR; the TCRdb copy retains only in-frame clones and omits some. Of approximately 160,000 clones in the sample, more than 85% were seen once. The sample consisted of peripheral blood, taken on day 0 of AZD1222 vaccination. The receptors shown here come from an adult in good health.

This chain joins TRBV7-2 and TRBJ2-5; D might be TRBD2 (6 bases). Trimming cost V 1 base and J 4 bases, with 10 bases left between them. Per the germline V gene, CDR1 is SGHTA and CDR2 is FQGNSA. This CDR3 spans 14 amino acids. CDR3 protein: CASSLGGKGETQYF. The CDR3 DNA follows: TGTGCCAGCAGCTTAGGCGGGAAAGGAGAGACCCAGTACTTC.

The chain uses TRBV9 and TRBJ1-1; TRBD1 is a possible D gene (5 bases). Trimming pared 3 bases from V and 4 bases from J, leaving 16 bases between. CDR1 SGDLS and CDR2 YYNGEE come from the germline V gene. The CDR3 has 15 amino acids. CDR3 residues: CASSGGALFGTEAFF. The CDR3 DNA reads TGTGCCAGCAGCGGTGGGGCGCTTTTTGGCACTGAAGCTTTCTTT. The full variable domain, its missing parts supplied by reference TRBV9 and TRBJ1-1, is DSGVTQTPKHLITATGQRVTLRCSPRSGDLSVYWYQQSLDQGLQFLIQYYNGEERAKGNILERFSAQQFPDLHSELNLSSLELGDSALYFCASSGGALFGTEAFFGQGTRLTVV.

The table lists this clone with a few counts. CDR3 loop: CASSQEGTGHEKLFF. As DNA, the CDR3 is TGTGCCAGCAGCCAAGAGGGGACAGGGCATGAAAAACTGTTTTTT. The chain recombines TRBV4-2 with TRBJ1-4; TRBD1 matches 9 bases. The CDR3 is 15 residues long. From germline, CDR1 is LGHNA and CDR2 YNFKEQ. The trim removed 0 bases at V and 6 bases at J, leaving 2 bases unmatched.

This clone was observed a single time. The chain joins TRBV7-6 to TRBJ2-5, with 9 positions matching TRBD2. Germline CDR1 is SGHVS and CDR2 is FNYEAQ. The V gene end was trimmed by 3 bases and the J gene end by 5 bases; junction bases not matched to a gene: 10. The CDR3 spans 16 residues. CDR3 loop: CASSLLGTGTSETQYF. CDR3 nucleotide sequence: TGTGCCAGCAGCTTGCTGGGGACCGGGACTAGCGAGACCCAGTACTTC.

Only one count was recorded for this clone. V and J are TRBV6-1 and TRBJ1-5; possible D gene TRBD1, 5 bases. Germline loops: CDR1 MNHNS, CDR2 SASEGT. V lost 2 bases to trimming and J lost 5 bases, with 16 bases between them. This CDR3 contains 16 residues. The CDR3 region has the DNA TGTGCCAGCAGTGAACTTGTTTCCAGGGTCGATCAGCCCCAGCATTTT. It encodes CASSELVSRVDQPQHF.

This chain's CDR3 is CASRSQGRGGYTF. CDR3 in DNA: TGTGCCAGCCGATCCCAGGGCCGTGGGGGCTACACCTTC. The chain uses TRBV6-4 and TRBJ1-2, with a tentative D call TRBD1 (5 bases). The CDR3 spans 13 residues. From germline, CDR1 is MRHNA and CDR2 SNTAGT. Trimming shortened V by 8 bases and J by 8 bases, and 18 bases separated the two germline ends.

The sample holds one count of this clone. This chain joins TRBV12-5 and TRBJ2-1; 8 bases fit TRBD2. CDR3 length: 17 residues. The ends lost 0 bases at V and 1 base at J; junction bases unmatched: 5. Germline assignment: CDR1 LGHNT and CDR2 FRNRAP. The CDR3 reads CASGLVLGGGSYNEQFF. DNA for the CDR3: TGTGCTAGTGGTTTGGTACTTGGCGGGGGGTCCTACAATGAGCAGTTCTTC.

The genes are TRBV3-1 (or the pseudogene TRBV3-2) and TRBJ2-3; 7 positions match TRBD1. V dropped 6 bases and J dropped 5; count of bases not matched to a gene: 8. The CDR3 runs 14 residues. CDR1 and CDR2 (germline): LGHDT, YNNKEL (reference sequence). The CDR3, as DNA: TGTGCCAGCAGAAGACAGGGTGGGGAAGATACGCAGTATTTT. Translating it yields CASRRQGGEDTQYF.

The V call is TRBV21-1, the J call TRBJ2-5; the tabulated D call, TRBD1, remains unverified against the DNA. TRBV21-1 is a documented pseudogene. This CDR3 has 16 residues. The CDR3 nucleotides read TGTGCCAGCAGCAAAGAAGGGGTGGTGGGACAAGAGACCCAGTACTTC. Protein: CASSKEGVVGQETQYF.

The rearrangement uses TRBV10-3 and TRBJ1-4, with D possibly TRBD1 on 5 matching bases. CDR1 is ENHRY, CDR2 SYGVKD, per germline. V lost 6 bases, J lost 3 bases, and 8 bases lay in between. The CDR3 consists of 13 residues. CDR3 sequence reads: CAISGTANEKLFF. DNA of the CDR3: TGTGCCATCAGCGGGACCGCTAATGAAAAACTGTTTTTT.